These 30 T cell receptor beta chains share one sample of origin, sequenced in a study of cytomegalovirus exposure and HLA in healthy donors. Profiled with immunoSEQ multiplex PCR; TCRdb holds only in-frame clones, not every one. The sample lists under 250,000 clones, approximately 84% occurring once. Sequenced: PBMCs. These receptors all stem from a man between 18 and 29 years old in good health and CMV-seropositive.

The J gene is TRBJ2-7, the V gene TRBV6-1; 9 bases fit TRBD1. V was pared by 5 bases and J by 3 bases, with 8 bases of the junction left unmatched. Germline CDR1 and CDR2: MNHNS and SASEGT. The CDR3 is made up of 15 amino acids. CDR3 bases: TGTGCCAGCAGTCTACAGGGGGCTTCAAACTACGAGCAGTACTTC. This encodes CASSLQGASNYEQYF.

This clone was recorded only once. The CDR3 reads CASSLEGLAGYTDTQYF. Here the CDR3 DNA reads TGCGCCAGCAGCTTGGAGGGACTAGCGGGGTACACAGATACGCAGTATTTT. The chain links TRBV5-1 to TRBJ2-3, with 13 bases fitting TRBD2. Per the germline V gene, CDR1 is SGHRS and CDR2 is YFSETQ. CDR3 length: 17 residues. With V trimmed by 0 bases and J by 2 bases, 3 bases remained unmatched.

The rearrangement uses TRBV29-1 and TRBJ1-3; unclear D gene. V lost 6 bases, J lost 2 bases, and 17 bases lay in between. CDR1 SQVTM and CDR2 ANQGSEA come from the germline V gene. The length of the CDR3 is 15 residues. The CDR3 nucleotides are TGCAGCGTAAGAAGACCGAGCGGTACTGGAAACACCATATATTTT. Its protein product is CSVRRPSGTGNTIYF. The full variable domain, its missing parts supplied by reference TRBV29-1 and TRBJ1-3, is SAVISQKPSRDICQRGTSLTIQCQVDSQVTMMFWYRQQPGQSLTLIATANQGSEATYESGFVIDKFPISRPNLTFSTLTVSNMSPEDSSIYLCSVRRPSGTGNTIYFGEGSWLTVV.

The chain has TRBV6-5 and TRBJ1-1; a weak D match, TRBD1 (5 bases). This CDR3 has 13 amino acids. Germline-derived CDR1 and CDR2 are MNHEY and SVGAGI. Trimming left V 2 bases short and J 4 bases short, with 8 bases between. Here the CDR3 DNA reads TGTGCCAGCAGTTACAGGGGTAGCACTGAAGCTTTCTTT. It codes for CASSYRGSTEAFF.

The J gene is TRBJ2-1, the V gene TRBV27, with TRBD2 identical over 9 bases. CDR1 MNHEY and CDR2 SMNVEV come from the germline V gene (reference sequence). V lost 6 bases, J lost 9 bases, and 12 bases stayed unmatched. The CDR3 loop spans 15 amino acids. The CDR3 here is CASRPTKREDSEQFF. In DNA, the CDR3 is TGTGCCAGCAGGCCCACGAAGCGGGAGGATAGTGAGCAGTTCTTC.

The V gene is TRBV6-6, the J gene TRBJ1-1; D perhaps matches TRBD1 (5 bases). The CDR3 runs 14 residues. The V gene's germline CDR1 is MNHNY and CDR2 SVGAGI (reference sequence). V shed 2 bases and J shed 1 base, with 8 bases lying between them. The CDR3 DNA follows: TGTGCCAGCAGTTACGGGACTAAGAACACTGAAGCTTTCTTT. Encoded protein: CASSYGTKNTEAFF.

This sequence joins TRBV2 and TRBJ1-1; D gene uncertain. V lost 7 bases, J lost 2 bases, and 17 bases lay in between. This CDR3 region has 15 residues. Looked up from germline, CDR1 is SNHLY and CDR2 is FYNNEI. The CDR3: CASNLRRTSNTEAFF. The CDR3 DNA sequence: TGTGCCAGCAACCTCAGAAGGACCAGCAACACTGAAGCTTTCTTT.

The chain carries TRBV5-6 and TRBJ2-1, with 7 bases matching TRBD2. Germline trimming cut 3 bases from V and 9 bases from J; bases unmatched to any gene: 12. Germline V lookup: CDR1 SGHDT, CDR2 YYEEEE. CDR3 length: 15 residues. The DNA of the CDR3 is TGTGCCAGCAGCTCAGCTACTAGCGCCCGCAGTGAGCAGTTCTTC. This gives the protein CASSSATSARSEQFF. Combining the CDR3 with reference TRBV5-6 and TRBJ2-1 gives the whole variable domain DAGVTQSPTHLIKTRGQQVTLRCSPKSGHDTVSWYQQALGQGPQFIFQYYEEEERQRGNFPDRFSGHQFPNYSSELNVNALLLGDSALYLCASSSATSARSEQFFGPGTRLTVL.

J is TRBJ1-2 and V is TRBV6-5; no reliable D call. Germline assignment: CDR1 MNHEY and CDR2 SVGAGI. This CDR3 contains 13 residues. Trimming took off 9 bases at V and 2 bases at J, with 13 bases between the two ends. The CDR3 sequence is CASGKGGNYGYTF. The CDR3 nucleotides read TGTGCCAGTGGAAAGGGTGGCAACTATGGCTACACCTTC.

The chain uses TRBV18 and TRBJ1-5; D is undetermined. V lost 4 bases and J 1 base, leaving 8 bases between the germline ends. This CDR3 spans 14 amino acids. Germline values: CDR1 KGHSH, CDR2 LQKENI. CDR3 DNA sequence: TGTGCCAGCTCACTTGGTCAGAGCAATCAGCCCCAGCATTTT. It yields the protein CASSLGQSNQPQHF.

J is TRBJ2-2 and V is TRBV5-4; 10 bases are a match to TRBD2. Losses at the gene ends were 0 bases for V and 6 bases for J; bases not matched to a gene: 5. CDR3 length: 16 residues. Germline loops: CDR1 SGHNT, CDR2 YYREEE (reference sequence). This CDR3 reads CASSLAQREGAGELFF. In DNA, the CDR3 is TGTGCCAGCAGCTTGGCCCAGCGGGAGGGGGCCGGGGAGCTGTTTTTT.

With respect to this clone: Additional DNA sequences in this sample encode the identical CDR3. This chain connects TRBV27 to TRBJ2-1; no reliable D call. Trimming took off 3 bases at V and 4 bases at J, with 10 bases between the two ends. CDR1 MNHEY and CDR2 SMNVEV come from the germline V gene (reference sequence). This CDR3 region has 14 residues. CDR3 residues: CASSLGLGYNEQFF. The CDR3 nucleotides are TGTGCCAGCAGTTTGGGTCTGGGGTACAATGAGCAGTTCTTC.

J is TRBJ2-3 and V is TRBV5-4, with TRBD2 matching 11 bases. The CDR3 is 16 residues long. Germline values: CDR1 SGHNT, CDR2 YYREEE (reference sequence). Trimming at V came to 4 bases and at J to 2 bases, leaving 6 bases not matched to a gene. The CDR3 region is CASSHIAGGYTDTQYF. DNA of the CDR3: TGTGCCAGCAGCCATATAGCGGGAGGGTACACAGATACGCAGTATTTT.

The chain carries TRBV11-2 and TRBJ2-7; TRBD2 matches 12 bases. J was trimmed by 6 bases and V by 0 bases; bases with no gene match: 6. Germline V gene sequence: CDR1 SGHAT, CDR2 FQNNGV. This CDR3 is 16 amino acids long. The CDR3 sequence: CASSLDLGLAGLEQYF. Here the CDR3 DNA reads TGTGCCAGCAGCTTAGATCTAGGACTAGCGGGACTCGAGCAGTACTTC.

The chain combines TRBV29-1 with TRBJ1-4; D might be TRBD1 (5 bases). The CDR3 extends over 14 amino acids. V lost 0 bases and J lost 7, with 12 bases in between. Germline V lookup: CDR1 SQVTM, CDR2 ANQGSEA. The CDR3 loop reads CSVEDPWGGEKLFF. CDR3 DNA sequence: TGCAGCGTTGAAGATCCATGGGGCGGTGAAAAACTGTTTTTT.

This clone was seen once. The V and J genes are TRBV4-3 and TRBJ2-1; 9 bases fit TRBD2. V dropped 5 bases and J dropped 5; count of bases not matched to a gene: 10. Germline values: CDR1 LGHNA, CDR2 YSLEER. The CDR3 length is 16 residues. The CDR3 DNA sequence: TGCGCCAGCAGCTCACGAGCGGGAGGAAATCACAATGAGCAGTTCTTC. Residues: CASSSRAGGNHNEQFF.

The gene calls are TRBV27 and TRBJ2-1, with 8 nucleotides matching TRBD2. V shed 10 bases and J 7 bases; nucleotides not matched to a gene: 12. The germline V gene encodes CDR1 MNHEY and CDR2 SMNVEV (reference sequence). The CDR3 covers 14 residues. The CDR3 region has the DNA TGTGCCACCTCCCCCGGGGCGGGAGGAAATGAGCAGTTCTTC. It encodes CATSPGAGGNEQFF.

This clone was seen once. The rearrangement links TRBV30 to TRBJ2-7, with D perhaps TRBD2 (5 bases). V was cut by 3 bases and J by 0 bases, with 12 bases left in between. Germline CDR1 and CDR2: GTSNPN and SVGIG (reference sequence). This CDR3 spans 14 amino acids. This CDR3 is CAWRRGFSSYEQYF. In DNA form, the CDR3 reads TGTGCCTGGAGGCGAGGGTTTAGCTCCTACGAGCAGTACTTC.

The chain links TRBV7-8 to TRBJ2-1; 10 positions match TRBD2. J lost 9 bases, V lost 1 base, and 6 bases had no gene match. Germline CDR1 SGHVS, CDR2 FQNEAQ. The CDR3 has 15 amino acids. The CDR3 spells CASSLVLAGVGEQFF. The CDR3 DNA follows: TGTGCCAGCAGCTTAGTGCTAGCGGGAGTGGGTGAGCAGTTCTTC.

The gene calls are TRBV7-9 and TRBJ2-7; no firm D call. The V end was cut by 5 bases, the J end by 7 bases, with 15 bases between. The CDR3 is 13 amino acids. Per the germline V gene, CDR1 is SEHNR and CDR2 is FQNEAQ (reference sequence). The CDR3 nucleotides are TGTGCCAGCAGCCCGTACCTGGCCTTGGAGCAGTACTTC. Translating it yields CASSPYLALEQYF.

The V gene is TRBV2, the J gene TRBJ2-2; 9 nucleotides align to TRBD2. Germline CDR1 and CDR2: SNHLY and FYNNEI. J lost 3 bases, V lost 3 bases, and 5 bases had no gene match. CDR3 size: 16 residues. The CDR3 DNA reads as TGTGCCAGCAGTGAGGGGACTAGCCTATACACCGGGGAGCTGTTTTTT. Encoded protein: CASSEGTSLYTGELFF.

The J gene is TRBJ1-4, the V gene TRBV9; tentative D call: TRBD1 (6 bases). This CDR3 contains 16 residues. Germline V lookup: CDR1 SGDLS, CDR2 YYNGEE. With 2 bases removed from V and 0 bases from J, the gap between germline ends came to 11 bases. CDR3 residues: CASSVGTSATNEKLFF. CDR3 coding DNA: TGTGCCAGCAGCGTTGGGACATCAGCAACTAATGAAAAACTGTTTTTT. The full variable domain, with the rest looked up from reference TRBV9 and TRBJ1-4, is DSGVTQTPKHLITATGQRVTLRCSPRSGDLSVYWYQQSLDQGLQFLIQYYNGEERAKGNILERFSAQQFPDLHSELNLSSLELGDSALYFCASSVGTSATNEKLFFGSGTQLSVL.

The chain combines TRBV28 with TRBJ1-1; 9 bases agree with TRBD1. CDR3 length: 11 residues. V dropped 6 bases and J dropped 8; count of bases not matched to a gene: 1. CDR1 MDHEN and CDR2 SYDVKM come from the germline V gene. The CDR3 spells CASRDRGEAFF. The CDR3 DNA is TGTGCCAGCAGGGACAGGGGAGAAGCTTTCTTT.

The chain recombines TRBV14 with TRBJ2-1, with D hard to call. This CDR3 spans 9 amino acids. CDR1 and CDR2 from the germline V gene are SGHDN and FVKESK. The ends were cut back, 1 base at V and 15 bases at J, with 4 bases in the middle. The CDR3 sequence: CASSQAGFF. The DNA for the CDR3 is TGTGCCAGCAGCCAAGCGGGGTTCTTC.

J is TRBJ2-1 and V is TRBV9; 7 bases fit TRBD2. CDR3 length: 16 amino acids. The J segment lost 0 bases and the V segment lost 1 base, leaving 4 bases of the junction unmatched. CDR1 and CDR2 (germline): SGDLS, YYNGEE. The CDR3 DNA reads TGTGCCAGCAGCGTACGCGGGAGAGACTCCTACAATGAGCAGTTCTTC. It codes for CASSVRGRDSYNEQFF.

The chain joins TRBV28 to TRBJ2-7, with 7 nucleotides matching TRBD1. The J segment lost 4 bases and the V segment lost 5 bases, leaving 11 bases of the junction unmatched. CDR1 MDHEN and CDR2 SYDVKM come from the germline V gene. The CDR3 extends over 15 amino acids. The CDR3: CASSPAGGNGYEQYF. The CDR3 coding sequence is TGTGCCAGCAGTCCTGCAGGGGGAAATGGGTACGAGCAGTACTTC.

The CDR3 DNA follows: TGCAGCGTTGACAACCAAGTGGCTAGGGTCGACCGAACCAACAGTCGCGCTCGGGAAAACATTCAGTACTTC. It yields the protein CSVDNQVARVDRTNSRARENIQYF. The J gene is TRBJ2-4, the V gene TRBV29-1; D gene uncertain. The CDR3 is 24 residues long. Germline loops: CDR1 SQVTM, CDR2 ANQGSEA. V was trimmed by 3 bases and J by 5 bases, leaving 44 bases between them. The full variable domain, in which reference TRBV29-1 and TRBJ2-4 provide the parts outside the CDR3, is SAVISQKPSRDICQRGTSLTIQCQVDSQVTMMFWYRQQPGQSLTLIATANQGSEATYESGFVIDKFPISRPNLTFSTLTVSNMSPEDSSIYLCSVDNQVARVDRTNSRARENIQYFGAGTRLSVL.

The V call is TRBV28, the J call TRBJ1-1, with D possibly matching TRBD1 (5 bases). Germline V gene lookup returns CDR1 MDHEN and CDR2 SYDVKM. This CDR3 is 14 amino acids long. V was clipped by 6 bases and J by 8 bases, with 19 bases between them. The CDR3 region has the DNA TGTGCCAGCAGGCTACCGGGGGGGAATTCGGAAGCTTTCTTT. This codes for CASRLPGGNSEAFF.

This sequence joins TRBV29-1 and TRBJ2-7, with 8 bases fitting TRBD2. CDR3 length: 15 amino acids. Germline lookup yields CDR1 SQVTM and CDR2 ANQGSEA. Trimming removed 4 bases from V and 3 bases from J; junction bases left unmatched: 11. CDR3 sequence: CSVGGLNGRDYEQYF. The CDR3 coding sequence is TGCAGCGTTGGGGGGCTGAACGGGAGGGACTACGAGCAGTACTTC.

This rearrangement joins TRBV5-1 to TRBJ2-3; TRBD1 matches at 9 bases. Germline CDR1 reads SGHRS; CDR2 reads YFSETQ. The CDR3 is 16 amino acids. With 0 bases clipped from V and 6 bases from J, the junction kept 8 bases outside the gene matches. CDR3 sequence: CASSLVGQGIPDTQYF. The CDR3 DNA reads as TGCGCCAGCAGCTTGGTGGGACAGGGAATACCGGATACGCAGTATTTT.